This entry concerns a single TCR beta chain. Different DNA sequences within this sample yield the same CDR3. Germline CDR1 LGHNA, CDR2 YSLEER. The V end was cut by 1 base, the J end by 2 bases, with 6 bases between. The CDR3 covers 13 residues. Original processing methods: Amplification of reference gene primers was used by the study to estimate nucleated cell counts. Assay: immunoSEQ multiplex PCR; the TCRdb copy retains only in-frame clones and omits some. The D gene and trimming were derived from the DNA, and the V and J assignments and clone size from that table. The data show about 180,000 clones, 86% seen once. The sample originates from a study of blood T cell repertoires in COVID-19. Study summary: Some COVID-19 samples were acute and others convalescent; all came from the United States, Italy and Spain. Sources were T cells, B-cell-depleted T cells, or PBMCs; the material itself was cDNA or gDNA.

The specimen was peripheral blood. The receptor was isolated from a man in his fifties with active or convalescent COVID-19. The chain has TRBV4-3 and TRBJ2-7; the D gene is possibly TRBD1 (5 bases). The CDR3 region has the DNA TGCGCCAGCAGCCAAGGACAGACCTACGAGCAGTACTTC. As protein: CASSQGQTYEQYF.